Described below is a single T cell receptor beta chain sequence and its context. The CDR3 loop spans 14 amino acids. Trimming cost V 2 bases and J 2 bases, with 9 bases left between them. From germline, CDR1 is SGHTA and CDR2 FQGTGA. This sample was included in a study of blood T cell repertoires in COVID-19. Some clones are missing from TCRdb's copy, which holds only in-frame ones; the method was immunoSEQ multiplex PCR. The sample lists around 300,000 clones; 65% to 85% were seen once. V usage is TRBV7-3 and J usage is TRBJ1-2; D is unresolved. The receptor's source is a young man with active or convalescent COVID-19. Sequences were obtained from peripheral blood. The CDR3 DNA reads TGTGCCAGCAGCTTAGGTAGCCAAAACTATGGCTACACCTTC. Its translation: CASSLGSQNYGYTF.